This TCR beta chain derives from a study of sequential checkpoint blockade in melanoma. Study background: Matched biopsies came pretreatment and at week 13 for around 24 patients.

The treatment was: randomized to nivolumab then ipilimumab (arm A) or the reverse (arm B). The ends were cut back, 10 bases at V and 2 bases at J, with 12 bases in the middle. The CDR3 consists of 13 residues. Germline lookup yields CDR1 MDHEN and CDR2 SYDVKM. Profiling relied on immunoSEQ multiplex PCR, and the TCRdb table lists in-frame clones only, not all of them. The sample yields about 4,000 clones, approximately 19% seen once. The rearrangement joins TRBV28 to TRBJ1-5; no clear D. The receptor's source is a human donor with melanoma. The sample consisted of tumor tissue (inferred from file names), taken from a patient given nivolumab and ipilimumab in sequence. This chain's CDR3 is CATADRGNQPQHF. CDR3 bases: TGTGCCACAGCGGACCGCGGCAATCAGCCCCAGCATTTT.